The present T cell receptor beta chain was sequenced within a study of early T cells in non-severe SARS-CoV-2 infection. This clonotype came up a few times. In TCRdb, the 5' RACE reads were re-called with MiXCR into one record per CDR3 protein. The sample records about 48,000 distinct CDR3 sequences, over 7.5% being singletons. Germline assignment: CDR1 GTSNPN and CDR2 SVGIG (reference sequence). V lost 5 bases, J lost 5 bases, and 13 bases lay in between. The length of the CDR3 is 13 residues. Material: whole blood. The chain couples TRBV30 to TRBJ2-1; D remains unclear. This clonotype was obtained from an adult who was a healthcare worker with PCR-confirmed SARS-CoV-2 infection or an uninfected control (not recorded which). The CDR3 DNA reads TGTGCCTGGGGCGATACAGCAAACAATGAGCAGTTCTTC. Amino acids: CAWGDTANNEQFF.